Listed below are T cell receptor beta chains from one sample, sequenced in a study of shared clonotypes between healthy human individuals. Sequenced by immunoSEQ multiplex PCR; TCRdb stores in-frame clones only, minus some. The sample lists hundreds of thousands of clones; 95% to 98% were seen once. The sequencing sample was made of naive CD4+ T cells sorted from blood. These TCRs come from a woman between 25 and 40 years old in good health. Both conserved end residues are part of each CDR3. Each record gives: J gene, V gene, D gene, CDR3 protein, CDR3 DNA. D genes are given only for firm matches.

TRBJ2-7 TRBV6-5 TRBD1 CASMVQGDREQYF TGTGCCAGCATGGTACAGGGGGACCGCGAGCAGTACTTC
TRBJ1-1 TRBV19 NA CASSVLTRAGTEAFF TGTGCCAGTAGTGTGCTGACCAGGGCGGGCACTGAAGCTTTCTTT
TRBJ1-4 TRBV4-1 TRBD1 CASSQDNARTGQNEKLFF TGCGCCAGCAGCCAAGATAACGCAAGGACAGGGCAGAATGAAAAACTGTTTTTT
TRBJ2-7 TRBV19 NA CASSILSGGYEQYF TGTGCCAGTAGTATTCTTAGCGGCGGCTACGAGCAGTACTTC
TRBJ1-1 TRBV7-9 NA CASSLFRDNTEAFF TGTGCCAGCAGCTTATTCAGGGATAACACTGAAGCTTTCTTT
TRBJ1-1 TRBV5-4 TRBD1 CASSWGDRGGTEAFF TGTGCCAGCAGCTGGGGAGACAGGGGTGGGACTGAAGCTTTCTTT
TRBJ2-1 TRBV28 TRBD2 CASSPPGGGHYNEQFF TGTGCCAGCAGTCCACCGGGGGGAGGGCACTACAATGAGCAGTTCTTC
TRBJ2-7 TRBV29-1 NA CSVGGRHSYEQYF TGCAGCGTTGGGGGACGACACTCCTACGAGCAGTACTTC
TRBJ2-1 TRBV19 TRBD2 CASSRTSGGFPGNEQFF TGTGCCAGTAGTAGGACTAGCGGGGGGTTTCCTGGCAATGAGCAGTTCTTC
TRBJ2-7 TRBV28 TRBD2 CASSIWTSGNYEQYF TGTGCCAGCTCAATTTGGACTAGCGGCAACTACGAGCAGTACTTC
TRBJ2-7 TRBV28 TRBD1 CASRSRAGTGGYEQYF TGTGCCAGCAGGTCAAGAGCCGGGACAGGGGGCTACGAGCAGTACTTC